These 15 T cell receptor beta chains originate from one sample sequenced in a study of molecular identifiers for immune sequencing clone quantification. TCRdb fed the PCR reads into MiXCR, producing one record per CDR3 protein. The repertoire holds a few hundred thousand distinct CDR3 sequences, with about a fifth as singletons. The material sequenced was naive CD8+ T cells from blood, with Jurkat cell RNA spiked in. This sample's subset: FACS-sorted CD8+CD4-CCR7+CD45RA+ naive T cells. These TCRs come from a human donor in good health. Some libraries in this study had Jurkat cell RNA spiked in.

The V and J genes are TRBV6-6 and TRBJ2-1; a weak D match, TRBD2 (7 bases). The V end was cut by 7 bases, the J end by 7 bases, with 23 bases between. CDR1 and CDR2 from the germline V gene are MNHNY and SVGAGI (reference sequence). The CDR3 spans 16 residues. Here the CDR3 reads CASTPGGGAPRNEQFF. In DNA, the CDR3 is TGTGCCAGCACTCCTGGGGGGGGGGCGCCGCGGAATGAGCAGTTCTTC.

In this sample, this clonotype turned up many times. This chain uses TRBV4-3 with TRBJ2-1, with 13 bases that match TRBD2. CDR1 is LGHNA, CDR2 YSLEER, per germline. This CDR3 has 19 residues. The trim removed 0 bases at V and 4 bases at J, leaving 9 bases unmatched. CDR3 sequence: CASSQDLLAGGPGYNEQFF. In DNA form, the CDR3 reads TGCGCCAGCAGCCAAGATTTACTAGCGGGGGGGCCAGGGTACAATGAGCAGTTCTTC.

The rearrangement uses TRBV30 and TRBJ1-1; D uncertain. CDR1 is GTSNPN, CDR2 SVGIG, per germline (reference sequence). The CDR3 is 17 amino acids. Trimming shortened V by 0 bases and J by 0 bases, and 17 bases separated the two germline ends. Here the CDR3 DNA reads TGTGCCTGGAGTGTCGGGTCTATGAGGTTCATGAACACTGAAGCTTTCTTT. This gives the protein CAWSVGSMRFMNTEAFF.

Turning to this clonotype: Without the conserved terminal phenylalanine or tryptophan, this CDR3 likely stems from a read error. CDR3 nucleotides: TGTGCCAGCAGCACTGGGACAGTTGGAACGCCAACTAATGAAAAACTGTTTCTT. Translation gives CASSTGTVGTPTNEKLFL. The chain links TRBV9 to TRBJ1-4; 7 bases agree with TRBD1. Germline CDR1 reads SGDLS; CDR2 reads YYNGEE. This CDR3 has 18 amino acids. The trim removed 4 bases at V and 0 bases at J, leaving 12 bases unmatched.

The rearrangement links TRBV14 to TRBJ2-7; D may be TRBD1 (5 bases). The germline gives CDR1 SGHDN, CDR2 FVKESK. V lost 1 base, J lost 5 bases, and 9 bases lay in between. The CDR3 consists of 13 residues. The CDR3 is CASSQAGLNEQYF. In DNA, the CDR3 is TGTGCCAGCAGCCAAGCAGGGTTGAACGAGCAGTACTTC.

This clonotype appeared many times. V is TRBV29-1 and J is TRBJ2-1; either TRBD1 or TRBD2 may fit D (6 bases each). Between the trimmed V and J ends, which lost 8 bases and 9 bases, there was a span of 17 bases. The CDR3 sequence is 12 residues long. The germline V gene has CDR1 SQVTM and CDR2 ANQGSEA. CDR3 nucleotides: TGCAGCTCCAGGTTGGGGGGCACTGAGCAGTTCTTC. Encoded protein: CSSRLGGTEQFF.

This clonotype was observed a handful of times. The chain combines TRBV7-6 with TRBJ2-5, with 8 bases aligning to TRBD2. This CDR3 comprises 16 residues. Germline-derived CDR1 and CDR2 are SGHVS and FNYEAQ. V was clipped by 1 base and J by 3 bases; unmatched bases: 7. The CDR3 loop reads CASSLEAGVWKETQYF. The CDR3 DNA is TGTGCCAGCAGCTTAGAAGCGGGAGTTTGGAAAGAGACCCAGTACTTC.

The chain links TRBV4-3 to TRBJ2-2; D call uncertain. The CDR3 runs to 19 residues. The V gene's germline CDR1 is LGHNA and CDR2 YSLEER. V lost 0 bases to trimming and J lost 6 bases, with 23 bases between them. The CDR3 nucleotides are TGCGCCAGCAGCCAAGACGTGGCCAGAAGAGAGACCTGGGCCGGGGAGCTGTTTTTT. Translated: CASSQDVARRETWAGELFF.

This clonotype was observed a handful of times. V usage is TRBV6-2 or TRBV6-3 and J usage is TRBJ1-1; possible D gene TRBD1, 5 bases. Per germline, CDR1 MNHEY and CDR2 SVGEGT. Trimming shortened V by 6 bases and J by 0 bases, and 11 bases separated the two germline ends. The CDR3 has 14 residues. The CDR3 reads CASSVDSMNTEAFF. Here the CDR3 DNA reads TGTGCCAGCAGCGTAGACAGTATGAACACTGAAGCTTTCTTT.

This clonotype was counted a few times. The chain uses TRBV12-3 or TRBV12-4 and TRBJ2-3; TRBD2 is a possible D gene (5 bases). V dropped 4 bases and J dropped 0 bases, with 11 bases sitting between them. The CDR3 is 15 residues long. Here the CDR3 reads CASSSEGESTDTQYF. CDR3 sequence (DNA): TGTGCCAGCAGTTCTGAGGGAGAGAGCACAGATACGCAGTATTTT.

This clonotype was counted between two and nine times. The chain links TRBV12-3 or TRBV12-4 to TRBJ2-3; D possibly corresponds to TRBD2 (6 bases). Trimming stripped 6 bases from V and 1 base from J, with 14 bases between. The CDR3 loop spans 15 amino acids. CDR3 residues: CASSSSGLRTDTQYF. CDR3 coding DNA: TGTGCCAGCAGCTCCTCGGGACTTCGCACAGATACGCAGTATTTT.

This clonotype was counted at least ten times. The rearrangement links TRBV19 to TRBJ1-5; possibly TRBD1 for D (5 bases). Germline V gene data show CDR1 as LNHDA and CDR2 as SQIVND (reference sequence). Trimming left V 1 base short and J 5 bases short, with 15 bases between. The CDR3 runs to 16 residues. CDR3 sequence: CASSIAGRGYHQPQHF. Written as DNA, the CDR3 is TGTGCCAGTAGTATAGCGGGGCGCGGATACCATCAGCCCCAGCATTTT.

Worth noting for this clonotype: This could be a read error, since a much larger clone is one nucleotide away. CDR3 sequence reads: CASSQYTRRAGELKWRDTQYF. CDR3 bases: TGTGCCAGCAGCCAATATACTCGCCGAGCGGGAGAGCTAAAATGGAGAGATACGCAGTATTTT. The genes are TRBV7-2 and TRBJ2-3; 8 bases agree with TRBD2. V shed 5 bases, J shed 5 bases, and the junction held 27 bases outside the gene matches. The CDR3 length is 21 residues. The germline V gene has CDR1 SGHTA and CDR2 FQGNSA.

This clonotype was detected a few times. The chain couples TRBV5-6 to TRBJ2-5, with TRBD2 matching over 7 bases. This CDR3 spans 14 amino acids. Unmatched junction bases numbered 4, after V lost 3 bases and J lost 2 bases. Germline V gene data show CDR1 as SGHDT and CDR2 as YYEEEE. The CDR3 nucleotides read TGTGCCAGCAGCTGGGGGGGAGAACAAGAGACCCAGTACTTC. Translating it yields CASSWGGEQETQYF.

Details on this clonotype: A much larger clonotype is one base distant, so this may be a read error. The CDR3 carries no conserved terminal phenylalanine or tryptophan, so it likely arises from a read error. CDR3: CASSPVAGGSGELFL. The CDR3 DNA follows: TGTGCCAGCAGTCCGGTAGCGGGAGGTTCCGGGGAGCTGTTTCTT. The genes are TRBV12-3 or TRBV12-4 and TRBJ2-2; the match to TRBD2 covers 10 bases. CDR3 length: 15 residues. V trimming: 5 bases; J trimming: 6 bases; junction bases outside the gene matches: 6.